The source of this T cell receptor beta chain is a study of T-cell reconstitution after alpha-beta-depleted transplantation in children. This clonotype was observed many times. For TCRbeta, the library was prepared with unique molecular identifiers. TCRdb called the PCR reads again in MiXCR, with one record for every CDR3 protein. The repertoire holds approximately 640,000 distinct CDR3 sequences, around 17% seen once, with 1.1% in the top ten. The germline V gene has CDR1 MNHEY and CDR2 SVGAGI. The CDR3 has 16 residues. V gave up 6 bases and J gave up 5 bases; unmatched junction bases: 12. The chain recombines TRBV6-5 with TRBJ1-5; 8 nucleotides align to TRBD1. The sequence derives from a human donor who donated a stem cell graft to a child with acute myeloid leukemia. The sample here was PBMCs from the stem cell graft donor, taken from the stem cell graft. The CDR3 sequence is CASRRNEDREDQPQHF. The CDR3 bases are TGTGCCAGCAGACGGAACGAGGACAGGGAGGATCAGCCCCAGCATTTT.